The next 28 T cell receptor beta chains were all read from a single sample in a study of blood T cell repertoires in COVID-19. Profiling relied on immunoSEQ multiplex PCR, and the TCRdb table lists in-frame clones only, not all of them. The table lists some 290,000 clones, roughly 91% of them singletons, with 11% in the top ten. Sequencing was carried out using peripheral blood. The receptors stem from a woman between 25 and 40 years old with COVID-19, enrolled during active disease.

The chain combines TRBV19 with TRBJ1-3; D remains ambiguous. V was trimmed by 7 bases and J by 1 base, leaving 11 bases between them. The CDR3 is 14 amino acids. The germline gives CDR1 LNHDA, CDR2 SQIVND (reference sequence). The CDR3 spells CASNKAVSGNTIYF. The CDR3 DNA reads TGTGCCAGTAACAAGGCGGTATCTGGAAACACCATATATTTT.

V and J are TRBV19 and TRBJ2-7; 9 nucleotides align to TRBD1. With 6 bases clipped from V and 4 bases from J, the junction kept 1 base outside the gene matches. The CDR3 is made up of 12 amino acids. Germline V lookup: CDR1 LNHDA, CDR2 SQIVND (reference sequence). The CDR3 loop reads CASRDRGYEQYF. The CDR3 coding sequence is TGTGCCAGTAGGGACAGGGGTTACGAGCAGTACTTC.

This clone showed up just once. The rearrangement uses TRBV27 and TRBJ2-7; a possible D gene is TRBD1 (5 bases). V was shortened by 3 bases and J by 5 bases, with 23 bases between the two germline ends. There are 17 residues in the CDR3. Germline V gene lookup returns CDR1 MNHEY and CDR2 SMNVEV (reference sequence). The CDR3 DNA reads TGTGCCAGCAGTTTCCCCCTCGGTAAGGGGTCAATCCACGAGCAGTACTTC. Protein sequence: CASSFPLGKGSIHEQYF.

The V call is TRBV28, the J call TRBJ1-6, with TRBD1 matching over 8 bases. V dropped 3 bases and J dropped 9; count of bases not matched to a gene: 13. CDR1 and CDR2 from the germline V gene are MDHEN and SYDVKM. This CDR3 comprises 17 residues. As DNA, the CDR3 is TGTGCCAGCAGTTTGGCCCGAGGACAGGGTATGGGTTCACCCCTCCACTTT. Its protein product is CASSLARGQGMGSPLHF.

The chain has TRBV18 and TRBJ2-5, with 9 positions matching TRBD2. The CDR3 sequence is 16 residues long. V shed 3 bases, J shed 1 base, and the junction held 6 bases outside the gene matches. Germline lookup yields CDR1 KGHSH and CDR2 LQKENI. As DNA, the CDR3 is TGTGCCAGCTCACCCCCCAGCGGGGGGACCCAAGAGACCCAGTACTTC. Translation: CASSPPSGGTQETQYF. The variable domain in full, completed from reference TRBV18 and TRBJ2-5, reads NAGVMQNPRHLVRRRGQEARLRCSPMKGHSHVYWYRQLPEEGLKFMVYLQKENIIDESGMPKERFSAEFPKEGPSILRIQQVVRGDSAAYFCASSPPSGGTQETQYFGPGTRLLVL.

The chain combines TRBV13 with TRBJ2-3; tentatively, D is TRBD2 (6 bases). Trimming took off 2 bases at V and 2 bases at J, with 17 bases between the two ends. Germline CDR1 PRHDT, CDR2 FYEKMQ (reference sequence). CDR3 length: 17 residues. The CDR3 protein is CASSLPRGGTPTDTQYF. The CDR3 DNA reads TGTGCCAGCAGCTTACCCCGCGGTGGGACTCCCACAGATACGCAGTATTTT.

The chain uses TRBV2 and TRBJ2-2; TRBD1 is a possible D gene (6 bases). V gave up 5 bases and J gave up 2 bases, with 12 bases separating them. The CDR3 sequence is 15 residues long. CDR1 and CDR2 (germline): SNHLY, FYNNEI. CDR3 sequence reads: CASSWDTYNTGELFF. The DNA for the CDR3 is TGTGCCAGCAGTTGGGACACCTATAACACCGGGGAGCTGTTTTTT.

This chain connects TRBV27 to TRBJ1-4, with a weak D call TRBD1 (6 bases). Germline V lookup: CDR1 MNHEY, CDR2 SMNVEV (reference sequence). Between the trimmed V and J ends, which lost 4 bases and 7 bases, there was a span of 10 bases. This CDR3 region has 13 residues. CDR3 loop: CASSWVRGEKLFF. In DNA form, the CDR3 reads TGTGCCAGCAGTTGGGTCAGGGGTGAAAAACTGTTTTTT.

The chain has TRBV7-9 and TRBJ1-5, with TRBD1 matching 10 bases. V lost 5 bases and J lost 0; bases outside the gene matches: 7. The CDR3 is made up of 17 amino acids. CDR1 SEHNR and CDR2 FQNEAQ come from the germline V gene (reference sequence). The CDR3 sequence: CASSMDRGLGSNQPQHF. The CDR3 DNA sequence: TGTGCCAGCAGCATGGACAGGGGGTTAGGTAGCAATCAGCCCCAGCATTTT.

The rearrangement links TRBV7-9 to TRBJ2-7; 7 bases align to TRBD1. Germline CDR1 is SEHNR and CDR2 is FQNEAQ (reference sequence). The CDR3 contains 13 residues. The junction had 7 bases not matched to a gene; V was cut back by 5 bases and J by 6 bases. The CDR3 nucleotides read TGTGCCAGCAGCCCGACACAGGGGATCGAGCAGTACTTC. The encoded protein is CASSPTQGIEQYF. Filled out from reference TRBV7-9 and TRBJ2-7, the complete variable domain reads DTGVSQNPRHKITKRGQNVTFRCDPISEHNRLYWYRQTLGQGPEFLTYFQNEAQLEKSRLLSDRFSAERPKGSFSTLEIQRTEQGDSAMYLCASSPTQGIEQYFGPGTRLTVT.

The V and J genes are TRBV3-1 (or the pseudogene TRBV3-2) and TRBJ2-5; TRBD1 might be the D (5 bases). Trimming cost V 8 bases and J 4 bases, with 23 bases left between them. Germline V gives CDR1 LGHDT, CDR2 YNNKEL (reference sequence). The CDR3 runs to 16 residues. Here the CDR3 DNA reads TGTGCCAGCCGGTCCATCCAAGGGGCAATTGGAGAGACCCAGTACTTC. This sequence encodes CASRSIQGAIGETQYF.

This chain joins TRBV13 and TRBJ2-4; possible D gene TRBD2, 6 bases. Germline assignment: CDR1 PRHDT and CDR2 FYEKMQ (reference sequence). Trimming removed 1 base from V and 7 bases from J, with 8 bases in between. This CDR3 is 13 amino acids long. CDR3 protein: CASSLAGVNIQYF. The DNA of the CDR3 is TGTGCCAGCAGCTTAGCGGGGGTGAACATTCAGTACTTC.

The CDR3 spells CASSLDRDLNTEAFF. The CDR3 nucleotides are TGTGCCAGCAGCTTGGATCGGGATTTGAACACTGAAGCTTTCTTT. The gene calls are TRBV5-6 and TRBJ1-1; no clear D. Germline V gene data show CDR1 as SGHDT and CDR2 as YYEEEE. The CDR3 spans 15 residues. The ends were cut back, 0 bases at V and 0 bases at J, with 9 bases in the middle.

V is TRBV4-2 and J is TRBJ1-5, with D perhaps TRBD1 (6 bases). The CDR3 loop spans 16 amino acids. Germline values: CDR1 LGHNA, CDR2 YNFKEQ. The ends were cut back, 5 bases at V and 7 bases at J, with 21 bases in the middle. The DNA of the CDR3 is TGTGCCAGCAGCGCCCTGGGGCAGGGGAGGGACCAGCCCCAGCATTTT. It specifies CASSALGQGRDQPQHF.

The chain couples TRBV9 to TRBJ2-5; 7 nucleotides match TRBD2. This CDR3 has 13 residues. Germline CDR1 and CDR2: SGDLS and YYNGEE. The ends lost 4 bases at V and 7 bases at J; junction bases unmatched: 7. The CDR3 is CASSRGGGVTQYF. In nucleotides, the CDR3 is TGTGCCAGCAGCCGCGGGGGAGGGGTGACCCAGTACTTC.

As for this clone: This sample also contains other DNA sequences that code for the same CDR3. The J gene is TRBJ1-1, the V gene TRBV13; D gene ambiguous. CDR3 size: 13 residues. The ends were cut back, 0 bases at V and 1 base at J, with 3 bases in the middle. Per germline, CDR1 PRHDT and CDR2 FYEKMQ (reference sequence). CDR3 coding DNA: TGTGCCAGCAGCTTAGGTCAGAACACTGAAGCTTTCTTT. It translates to CASSLGQNTEAFF. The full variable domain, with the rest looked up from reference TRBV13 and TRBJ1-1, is AAGVIQSPRHLIKEKRETATLKCYPIPRHDTVYWYQQGPGQDPQFLISFYEKMQSDKGSIPDRFSAQQFSDYHSELNMSSLELGDSALYFCASSLGQNTEAFFGQGTRLTVV.

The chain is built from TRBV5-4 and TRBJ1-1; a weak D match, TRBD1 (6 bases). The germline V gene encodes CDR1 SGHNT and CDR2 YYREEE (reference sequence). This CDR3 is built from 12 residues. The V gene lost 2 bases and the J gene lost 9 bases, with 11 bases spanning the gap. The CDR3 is CASSLGGPQAFF. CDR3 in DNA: TGTGCCAGCAGCTTAGGGGGACCCCAAGCTTTCTTT.

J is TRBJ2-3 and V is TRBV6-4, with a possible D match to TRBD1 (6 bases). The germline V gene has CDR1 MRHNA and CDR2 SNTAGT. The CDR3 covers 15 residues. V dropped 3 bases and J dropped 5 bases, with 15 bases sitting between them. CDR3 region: CASSENRDMVDTQYF. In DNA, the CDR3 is TGTGCCAGCAGTGAAAACAGGGACATGGTAGATACGCAGTATTTT.

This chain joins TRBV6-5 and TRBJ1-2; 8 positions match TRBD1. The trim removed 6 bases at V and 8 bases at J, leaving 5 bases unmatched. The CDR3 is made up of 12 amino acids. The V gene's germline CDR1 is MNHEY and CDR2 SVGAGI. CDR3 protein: CASRTQGGGYTF. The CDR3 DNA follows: TGTGCCAGCAGAACACAGGGGGGCGGCTACACCTTC.

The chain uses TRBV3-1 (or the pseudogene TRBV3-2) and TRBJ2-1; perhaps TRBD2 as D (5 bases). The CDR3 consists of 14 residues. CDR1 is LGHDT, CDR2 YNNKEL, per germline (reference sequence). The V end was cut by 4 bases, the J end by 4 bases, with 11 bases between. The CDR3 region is CASSPLVGYNEQFF. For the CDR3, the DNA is TGTGCCAGCAGCCCACTAGTAGGTTACAATGAGCAGTTCTTC.

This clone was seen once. CDR3 protein: CASSPTGFEKLFF. CDR3 DNA: TGTGCCAGCAGCCCGACAGGGTTTGAAAAACTGTTTTTT. J is TRBJ1-4 and V is TRBV7-9; 7 bases are shared with TRBD1. The J segment lost 7 bases and the V segment lost 5 bases, leaving 4 bases of the junction unmatched. The CDR3 is 13 amino acids. Germline lookup yields CDR1 SEHNR and CDR2 FQNEAQ (reference sequence).

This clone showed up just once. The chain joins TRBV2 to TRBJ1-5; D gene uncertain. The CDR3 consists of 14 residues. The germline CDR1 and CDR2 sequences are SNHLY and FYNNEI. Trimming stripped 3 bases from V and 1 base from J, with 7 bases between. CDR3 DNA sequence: TGTGCCAGCAGTGAGAGGCAGAGCAATCAGCCCCAGCATTTT. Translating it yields CASSERQSNQPQHF.

CDR3 sequence (DNA): TGTGCCAGCAGCTCAAGACCCGGCAGCGACTATGGCTACACCTTC. Its protein product is CASSSRPGSDYGYTF. The chain links TRBV5-6 to TRBJ1-2, with unresolved D. This CDR3 is built from 15 residues. Germline CDR1 and CDR2: SGHDT and YYEEEE. The ends were cut back, 3 bases at V and 3 bases at J, with 15 bases in the middle. The full variable domain, rest sourced from reference TRBV5-6 and TRBJ1-2, is DAGVTQSPTHLIKTRGQQVTLRCSPKSGHDTVSWYQQALGQGPQFIFQYYEEEERQRGNFPDRFSGHQFPNYSSELNVNALLLGDSALYLCASSSRPGSDYGYTFGSGTRLTVV.

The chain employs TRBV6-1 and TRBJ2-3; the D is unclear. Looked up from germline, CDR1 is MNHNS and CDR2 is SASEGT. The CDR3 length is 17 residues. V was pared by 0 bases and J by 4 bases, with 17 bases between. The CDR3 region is CASSEAQWSYPADTQYF. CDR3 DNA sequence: TGTGCCAGCAGTGAAGCTCAGTGGAGCTATCCCGCAGATACGCAGTATTTT.

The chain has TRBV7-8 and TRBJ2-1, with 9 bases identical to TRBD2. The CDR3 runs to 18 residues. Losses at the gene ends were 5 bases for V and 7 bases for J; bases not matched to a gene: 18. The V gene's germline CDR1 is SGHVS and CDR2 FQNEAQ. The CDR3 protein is CASSPGRGSGGRINEQFF. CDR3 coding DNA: TGTGCCAGCAGCCCTGGGCGGGGGAGCGGGGGGCGTATTAATGAGCAGTTCTTC.

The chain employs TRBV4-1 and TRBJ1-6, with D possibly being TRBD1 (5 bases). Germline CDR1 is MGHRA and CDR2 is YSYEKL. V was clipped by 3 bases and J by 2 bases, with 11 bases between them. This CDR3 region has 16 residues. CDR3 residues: CASSHRTRTYNSPLHF. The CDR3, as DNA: TGCGCCAGCAGCCATCGGACACGCACCTATAATTCACCCCTCCACTTT.

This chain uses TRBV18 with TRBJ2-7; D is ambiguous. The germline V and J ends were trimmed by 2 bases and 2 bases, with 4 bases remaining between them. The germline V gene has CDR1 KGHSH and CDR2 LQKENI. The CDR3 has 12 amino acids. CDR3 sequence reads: CASSPEPYEQYF. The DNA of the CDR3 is TGTGCCAGCTCACCAGAGCCCTACGAGCAGTACTTC.

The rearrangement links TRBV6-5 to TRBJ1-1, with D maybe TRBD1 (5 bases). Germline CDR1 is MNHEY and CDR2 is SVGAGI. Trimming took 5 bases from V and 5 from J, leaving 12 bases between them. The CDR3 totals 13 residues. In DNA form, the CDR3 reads TGTGCCAGCAGTCAACGGGGGGGGACTGAAGCTTTCTTT. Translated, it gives CASSQRGGTEAFF.